This T cell receptor beta chain was profiled in a study of T cells after yellow fever vaccination. Findings and caveats of the study: Across the CD4 and CD8 compartments, a small share of clonotypes was present in both. Booster samples showed a return of most primary-vaccination clones (approximately 95% CD4, 70% to 90% CD8).

This CDR3 spans 12 amino acids. The germline V and J ends were trimmed by 0 bases and 9 bases, with 9 bases remaining between them. This clonotype appeared many times. Its target is unknown. TCRdb called the 5' RACE reads again in MiXCR, with one record for every CDR3 protein. The data hold over 130,000 distinct CDR3 sequences, with 7.7% observed a single time. The rearrangement links TRBV12-3 or TRBV12-4 to TRBJ2-7, with D hard to call. Material: CD4+ T cells sorted from PBMCs, obtained 5 days after the yellow fever booster vaccination. The source of this sequence is a man younger than 45 who received the YFV17D yellow fever vaccine. This CDR3 reads CASSLAAMWQYF. DNA for the CDR3: TGTGCCAGCAGTTTAGCCGCTATGTGGCAGTACTTC.